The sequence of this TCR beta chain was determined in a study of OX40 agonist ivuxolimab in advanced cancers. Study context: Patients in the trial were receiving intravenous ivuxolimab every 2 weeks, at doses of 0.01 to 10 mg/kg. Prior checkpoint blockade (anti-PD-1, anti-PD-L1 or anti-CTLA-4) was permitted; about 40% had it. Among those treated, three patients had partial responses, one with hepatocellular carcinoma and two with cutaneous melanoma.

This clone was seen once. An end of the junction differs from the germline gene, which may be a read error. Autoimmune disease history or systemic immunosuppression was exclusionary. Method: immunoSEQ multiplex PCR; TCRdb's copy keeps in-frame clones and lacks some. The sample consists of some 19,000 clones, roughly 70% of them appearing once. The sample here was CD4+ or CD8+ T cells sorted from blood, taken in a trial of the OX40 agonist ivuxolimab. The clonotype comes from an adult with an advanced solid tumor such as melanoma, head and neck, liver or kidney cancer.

The chain's CDR3 is CASSLDRGGLQDGHTF. The CDR3 DNA reads TGTGCCAGCAGTTTAGACAGGGGCGGGCTACAAGATGGCCACACCTTC. The chain carries TRBV27 and TRBJ1-2, with 8 bases lining up with TRBD1. CDR3 size: 16 residues. CDR1 and CDR2 from the germline V gene are MNHEY and SMNVEV (reference sequence).